What follows are 2 T cell receptor beta chains derived from one specimen sequenced in a study of cytomegalovirus exposure and HLA in healthy donors. In the PCR, 60 Vbeta and 13 Jbeta primers were used. TCRdb's copy holds only in-frame clones and misses some; the assay was immunoSEQ multiplex PCR. The sample lists 130,000 to 150,000 clones, 80% occurring once. Sample: PBMCs. The receptors stem from a male donor in good health and CMV-seronegative.

A single count supports this clone. The rearrangement uses TRBV27 and TRBJ2-2; D not certain. The CDR3 covers 14 residues. Germline-derived CDR1 and CDR2 are MNHEY and SMNVEV (reference sequence). With 0 bases removed from V and 5 bases from J, the gap between germline ends came to 7 bases. CDR3 sequence: CASSLSRLTGELFF. In nucleotides, the CDR3 is TGTGCCAGCAGTTTATCGAGATTAACCGGGGAGCTGTTTTTT.

V gene TRBV5-1 combines with J gene TRBJ1-3; no firm D call. The V end was cut by 2 bases, the J end by 5 bases, with 14 bases between. The germline gives CDR1 SGHRS, CDR2 YFSETQ. The CDR3 is 15 amino acids. CDR3 in amino acids: CASSFFSGRRNTIYF. DNA for the CDR3: TGCGCCAGCAGCTTCTTCTCGGGGAGGAGAAACACCATATATTTT.